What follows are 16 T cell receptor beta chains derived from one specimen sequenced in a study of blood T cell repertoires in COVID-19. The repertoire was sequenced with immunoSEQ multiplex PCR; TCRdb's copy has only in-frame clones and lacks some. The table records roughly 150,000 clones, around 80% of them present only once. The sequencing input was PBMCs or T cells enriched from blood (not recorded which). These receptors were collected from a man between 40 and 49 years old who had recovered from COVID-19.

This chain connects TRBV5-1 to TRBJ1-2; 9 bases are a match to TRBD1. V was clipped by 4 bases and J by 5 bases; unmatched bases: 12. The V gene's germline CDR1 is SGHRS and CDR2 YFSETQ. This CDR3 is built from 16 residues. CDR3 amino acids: CASSPYRQGVEYGYTF. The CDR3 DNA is TGCGCCAGCAGCCCCTACCGACAGGGGGTGGAGTATGGCTACACCTTC.

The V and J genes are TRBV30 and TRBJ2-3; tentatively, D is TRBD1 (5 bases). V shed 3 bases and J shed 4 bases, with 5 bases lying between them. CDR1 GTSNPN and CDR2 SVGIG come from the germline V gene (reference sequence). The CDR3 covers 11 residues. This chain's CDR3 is CAWRGADTQYF. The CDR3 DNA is TGTGCCTGGAGAGGGGCAGATACGCAGTATTTT.

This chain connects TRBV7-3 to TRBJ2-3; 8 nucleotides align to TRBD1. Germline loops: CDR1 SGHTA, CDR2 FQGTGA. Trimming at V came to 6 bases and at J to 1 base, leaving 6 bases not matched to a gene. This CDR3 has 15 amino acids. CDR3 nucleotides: TGTGCCAGCAGTCCAGGGGGCGCGGGCACAGATACGCAGTATTTT. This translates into CASSPGGAGTDTQYF.

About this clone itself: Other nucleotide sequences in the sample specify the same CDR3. CDR3 nucleotide sequence: TGTGCCAGCAGCTTAAATGGACAGGGGTCTAGCACAGATACGCAGTATTTT. This sequence encodes CASSLNGQGSSTDTQYF. V gene TRBV7-3 combines with J gene TRBJ2-3; TRBD1 matches at 9 bases. This CDR3 contains 17 residues. V was clipped by 1 base and J by 0 bases; unmatched bases: 5. CDR1 is SGHTA, CDR2 FQGTGA, per germline.

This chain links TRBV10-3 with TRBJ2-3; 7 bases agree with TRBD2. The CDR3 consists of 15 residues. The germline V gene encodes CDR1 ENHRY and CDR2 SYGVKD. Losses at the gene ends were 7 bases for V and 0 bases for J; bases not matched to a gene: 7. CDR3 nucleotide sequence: TGTGCCATCAACGGAGCGGGGTCTAGCACAGATACGCAGTATTTT. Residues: CAINGAGSSTDTQYF.

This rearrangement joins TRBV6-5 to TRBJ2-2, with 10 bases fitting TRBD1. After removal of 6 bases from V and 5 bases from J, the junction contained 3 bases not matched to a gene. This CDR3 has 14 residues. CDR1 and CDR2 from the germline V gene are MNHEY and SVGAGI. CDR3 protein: CASRDRGGTGELFF. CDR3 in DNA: TGTGCCAGCAGGGACAGGGGGGGAACCGGGGAGCTGTTTTTT.

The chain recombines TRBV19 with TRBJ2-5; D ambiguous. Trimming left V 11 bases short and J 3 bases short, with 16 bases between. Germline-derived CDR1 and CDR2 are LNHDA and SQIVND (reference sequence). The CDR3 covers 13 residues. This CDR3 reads CASAEYREETQYF. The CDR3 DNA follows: TGTGCCTCCGCCGAATACAGAGAAGAGACCCAGTACTTC.

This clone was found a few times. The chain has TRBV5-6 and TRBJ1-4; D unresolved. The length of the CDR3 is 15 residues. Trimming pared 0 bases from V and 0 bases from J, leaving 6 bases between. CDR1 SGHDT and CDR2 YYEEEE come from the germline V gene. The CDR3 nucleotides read TGTGCCAGCAGCTTGGGGGGAGCAACTAATGAAAAACTGTTTTTT. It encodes CASSLGGATNEKLFF.

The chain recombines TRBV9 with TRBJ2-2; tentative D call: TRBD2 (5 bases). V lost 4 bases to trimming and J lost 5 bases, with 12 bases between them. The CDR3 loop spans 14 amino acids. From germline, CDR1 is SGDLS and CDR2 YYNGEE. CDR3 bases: TGTGCCAGCAGCATTCGACCGGGGACCGGGGAGCTGTTTTTT. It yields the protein CASSIRPGTGELFF.

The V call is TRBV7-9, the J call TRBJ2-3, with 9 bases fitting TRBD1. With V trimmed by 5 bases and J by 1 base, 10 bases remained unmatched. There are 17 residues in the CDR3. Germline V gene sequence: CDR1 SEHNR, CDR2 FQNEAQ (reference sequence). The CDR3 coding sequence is TGTGCCAGCAGCAGACGCGGGACAGGGATAGGCACAGATACGCAGTATTTT. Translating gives CASSRRGTGIGTDTQYF.

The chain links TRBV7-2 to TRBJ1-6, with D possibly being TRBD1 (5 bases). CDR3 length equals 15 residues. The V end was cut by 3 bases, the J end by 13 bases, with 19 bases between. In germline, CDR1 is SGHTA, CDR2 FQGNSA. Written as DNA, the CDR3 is TGTGCCAGCAGCTTGAGTTTGGGGGGGAAATATCCCCTCCACTTT. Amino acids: CASSLSLGGKYPLHF.

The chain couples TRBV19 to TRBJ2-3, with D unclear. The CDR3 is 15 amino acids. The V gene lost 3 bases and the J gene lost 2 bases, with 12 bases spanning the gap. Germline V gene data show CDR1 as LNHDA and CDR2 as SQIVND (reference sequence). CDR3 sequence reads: CASSMRQQYTDTQYF. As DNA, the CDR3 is TGTGCCAGTAGTATGAGGCAGCAATACACAGATACGCAGTATTTT.

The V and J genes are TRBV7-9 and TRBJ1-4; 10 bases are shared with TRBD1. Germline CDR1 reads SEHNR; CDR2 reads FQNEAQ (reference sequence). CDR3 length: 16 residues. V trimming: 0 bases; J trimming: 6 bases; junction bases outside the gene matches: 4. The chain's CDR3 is CASSLARGTGDEKLFF. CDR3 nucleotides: TGTGCCAGCAGCTTAGCTCGTGGGACAGGGGATGAAAAACTGTTTTTT.

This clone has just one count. For the CDR3, the DNA is TGTGCCAGCAGCCCTTCCCGGGCAGGGCTGGCTCCCGGGGAGCTGTTTTTT. Translation: CASSPSRAGLAPGELFF. The V call is TRBV7-6, the J call TRBJ2-2, with a tentative D call TRBD1 (5 bases). The CDR3 covers 17 residues. V shed 5 bases and J shed 6 bases, with 22 bases lying between them. The germline V gene has CDR1 SGHVS and CDR2 FNYEAQ.

The CDR3 loop reads CASSQQDTDYGYTF. The DNA for the CDR3 is TGCGCCAGCAGTCAGCAGGACACGGACTATGGCTACACCTTC. The chain joins TRBV23-1 to TRBJ1-2; TRBD1 is a possible D gene (5 bases). TRBV23-1 is known as an ORF, though its function is uncertain. The V end lost 3 bases, the J end lost 3 bases, and 11 bases lay between the germline ends. The CDR3 has 14 amino acids.

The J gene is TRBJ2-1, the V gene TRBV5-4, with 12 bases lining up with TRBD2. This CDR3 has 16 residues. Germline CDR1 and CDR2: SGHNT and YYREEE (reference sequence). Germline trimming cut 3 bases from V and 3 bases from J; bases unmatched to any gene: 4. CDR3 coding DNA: TGTGCCAGCAGCTCGAGGACTAGCGGGAACTACAATGAGCAGTTCTTC. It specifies CASSSRTSGNYNEQFF.